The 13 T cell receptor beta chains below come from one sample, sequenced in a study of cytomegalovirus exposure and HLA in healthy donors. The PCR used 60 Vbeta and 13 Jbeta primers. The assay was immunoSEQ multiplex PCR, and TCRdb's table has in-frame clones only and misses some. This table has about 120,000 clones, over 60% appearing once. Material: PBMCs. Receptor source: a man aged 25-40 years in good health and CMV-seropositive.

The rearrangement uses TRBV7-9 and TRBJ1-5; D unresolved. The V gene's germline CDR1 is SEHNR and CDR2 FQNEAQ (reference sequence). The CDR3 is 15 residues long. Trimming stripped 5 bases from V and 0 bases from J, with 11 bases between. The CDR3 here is CASSAGPYSNQPQHF. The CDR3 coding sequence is TGTGCCAGCAGCGCGGGCCCGTATAGCAATCAGCCCCAGCATTTT.

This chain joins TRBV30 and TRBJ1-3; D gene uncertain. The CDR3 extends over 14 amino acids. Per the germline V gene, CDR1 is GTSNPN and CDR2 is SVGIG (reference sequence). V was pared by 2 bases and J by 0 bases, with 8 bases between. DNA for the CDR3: TGTGCCTGGAGTCACCCCGGCTCTGGAAACACCATATATTTT. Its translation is CAWSHPGSGNTIYF. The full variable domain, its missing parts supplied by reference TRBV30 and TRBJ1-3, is SQTIHQWPATLVQPVGSPLSLECTVEGTSNPNLYWYRQAAGRGLQLLFYSVGIGQISSEVPQNLSASRPQDRQFILSSKKLLLSDSGFYLCAWSHPGSGNTIYFGEGSWLTVV.

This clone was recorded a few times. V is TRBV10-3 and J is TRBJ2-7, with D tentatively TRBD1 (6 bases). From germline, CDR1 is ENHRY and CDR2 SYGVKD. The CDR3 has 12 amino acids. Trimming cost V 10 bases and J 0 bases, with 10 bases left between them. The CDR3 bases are TGTGCCAGTCGACAGGACTCCTACGAGCAGTACTTC. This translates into CASRQDSYEQYF.

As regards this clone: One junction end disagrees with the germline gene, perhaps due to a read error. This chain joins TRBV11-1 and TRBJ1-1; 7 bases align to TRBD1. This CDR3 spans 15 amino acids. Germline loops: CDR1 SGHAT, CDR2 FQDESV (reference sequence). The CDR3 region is CASSIAGGLNTEAFF. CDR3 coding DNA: TGTGCCAGCAGCATAGCAGGGGGTCTGAACACTGAAGCTTTCTTT.

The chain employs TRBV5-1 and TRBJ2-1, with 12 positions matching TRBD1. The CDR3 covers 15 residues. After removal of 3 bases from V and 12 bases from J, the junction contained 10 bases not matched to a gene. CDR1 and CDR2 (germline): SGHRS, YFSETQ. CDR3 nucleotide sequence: TGCGCCAGCAGCTCGGGGACAGGGGGCCGTTACGGGCAGTTCTTC. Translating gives CASSSGTGGRYGQFF.

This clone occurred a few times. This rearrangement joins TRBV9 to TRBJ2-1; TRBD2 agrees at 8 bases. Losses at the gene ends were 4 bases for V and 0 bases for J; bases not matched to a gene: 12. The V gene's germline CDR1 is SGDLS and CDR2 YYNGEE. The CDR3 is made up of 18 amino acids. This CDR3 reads CASSPAREGGSSYNEQFF. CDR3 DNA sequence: TGTGCCAGCAGCCCGGCCCGGGAGGGGGGGAGCTCCTACAATGAGCAGTTCTTC.

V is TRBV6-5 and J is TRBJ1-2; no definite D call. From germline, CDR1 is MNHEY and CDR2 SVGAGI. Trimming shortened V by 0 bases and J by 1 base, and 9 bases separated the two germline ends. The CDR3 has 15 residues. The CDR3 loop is CASSYSPVFNYGYTF. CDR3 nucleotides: TGTGCCAGCAGTTACTCACCGGTCTTTAACTATGGCTACACCTTC.

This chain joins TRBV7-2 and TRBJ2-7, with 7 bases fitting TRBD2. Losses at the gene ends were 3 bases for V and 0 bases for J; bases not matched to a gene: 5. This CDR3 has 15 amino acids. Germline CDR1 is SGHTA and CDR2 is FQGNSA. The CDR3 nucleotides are TGTGCCAGCAGCTTCCGAGCGGGATACTCCTACGAGCAGTACTTC. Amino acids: CASSFRAGYSYEQYF.

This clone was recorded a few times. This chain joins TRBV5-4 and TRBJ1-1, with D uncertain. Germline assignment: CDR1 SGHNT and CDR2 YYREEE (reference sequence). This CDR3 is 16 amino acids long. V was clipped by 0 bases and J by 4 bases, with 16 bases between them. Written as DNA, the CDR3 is TGTGCCAGCAGCTTGGGGGCAGGTGGTATGGGCACTGAAGCTTTCTTT. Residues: CASSLGAGGMGTEAFF.

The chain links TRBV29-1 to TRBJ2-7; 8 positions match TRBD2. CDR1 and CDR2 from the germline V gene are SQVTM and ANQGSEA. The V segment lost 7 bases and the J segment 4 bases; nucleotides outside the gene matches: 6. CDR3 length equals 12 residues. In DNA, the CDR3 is TGCAGCGCCGGGAGGGCTCGGTACGAGCAGTACTTC. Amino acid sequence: CSAGRARYEQYF.

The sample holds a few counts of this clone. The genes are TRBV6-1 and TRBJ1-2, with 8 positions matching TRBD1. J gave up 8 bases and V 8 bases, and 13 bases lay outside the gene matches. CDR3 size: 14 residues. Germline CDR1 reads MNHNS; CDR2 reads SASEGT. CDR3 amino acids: CASRVGDRWGGYTF. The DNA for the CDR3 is TGTGCCAGCCGGGTCGGGGACAGGTGGGGAGGCTACACCTTC.

The CDR3 DNA reads as TGTGCCAGCAGCTTAAAGGTTCTGGAGACAGATACGCAGTATTTT. It specifies CASSLKVLETDTQYF. The chain has TRBV5-4 and TRBJ2-3; no clear D. The germline V gene has CDR1 SGHNT and CDR2 YYREEE (reference sequence). The CDR3 sequence is 15 residues long. Between the trimmed V and J ends, which lost 2 bases and 3 bases, there was a span of 13 bases.

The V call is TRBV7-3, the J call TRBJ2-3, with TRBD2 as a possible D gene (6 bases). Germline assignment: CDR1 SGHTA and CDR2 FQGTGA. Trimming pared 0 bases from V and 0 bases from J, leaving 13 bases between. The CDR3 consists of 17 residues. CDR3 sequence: CASSLTYAGSSTDTQYF. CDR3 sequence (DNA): TGTGCCAGCAGCTTAACGTACGCGGGGTCAAGCACAGATACGCAGTATTTT.